What follows are 19 T cell receptor beta chains derived from one specimen sequenced in a study of Graves' ophthalmopathy and Graves' hyperthyroidism. Amplification of TCR beta CDR3 regions used RNA transcripts. HTBI primers were used in a first-round RT-PCR, which preceded a second-round multiplex PCR. One entry per CDR3 protein results from TCRdb running MiXCR on the multiplex PCR reads. The sample lists some 370,000 distinct CDR3 sequences; about 18% were seen once. The sequenced sample consisted of peripheral blood. The receptors derive from an adult woman with stable Graves' hyperthyroidism.

This clonotype was detected ten times or more. This rearrangement joins TRBV6-5 to TRBJ1-1, with a tentative D call TRBD1 (5 bases). The V end was cut by 10 bases, the J end by 0 bases, with 21 bases between. CDR3 size: 16 residues. Per the germline V gene, CDR1 is MNHEY and CDR2 is SVGAGI. CDR3 sequence (DNA): TGTGCCACCCAAGTTGGGTCAGGGCCCATGAACACTGAAGCTTTCTTT. The encoded protein is CATQVGSGPMNTEAFF.

As to this clonotype: An end of the junction differs from the germline gene, which may be a read error. The V call is TRBV11-2, the J call TRBJ2-1; 9 nucleotides align to TRBD2. The CDR3 covers 15 residues. The germline gives CDR1 SGHAT, CDR2 FQNNGV. The CDR3 sequence is CASSPLAGPIHEKFF. CDR3 DNA: TGTGCCAGCAGCCCGCTAGCGGGACCCATCCATGAGAAGTTCTTC.

The gene calls are TRBV7-9 and TRBJ2-5; 7 bases align to TRBD1. Looked up from germline, CDR1 is SEHNR and CDR2 is FQNEAQ (reference sequence). The V segment lost 5 bases and the J segment 2 bases; nucleotides outside the gene matches: 8. The CDR3 length is 15 residues. CDR3 DNA sequence: TGTGCCAGCAGCCCAACCCCGGGACAGCAAGAGACCCAGTACTTC. Translated, it gives CASSPTPGQQETQYF. The full variable domain, with the rest looked up from reference TRBV7-9 and TRBJ2-5, is DTGVSQNPRHKITKRGQNVTFRCDPISEHNRLYWYRQTLGQGPEFLTYFQNEAQLEKSRLLSDRFSAERPKGSFSTLEIQRTEQGDSAMYLCASSPTPGQQETQYFGPGTRLLVL.

The sample holds many counts of this clonotype. This chain connects TRBV12-3 or TRBV12-4 to TRBJ2-5; 13 nucleotides agree with TRBD2. Germline trimming cut 3 bases from V and 2 bases from J; bases unmatched to any gene: 3. This CDR3 contains 16 residues. CDR3 in amino acids: CASSFRLAGGQETQYF. CDR3 nucleotides: TGTGCCAGCAGTTTCCGACTAGCGGGAGGACAAGAGACCCAGTACTTC.

This clonotype has ten or more counts. The V gene is TRBV20-1, the J gene TRBJ1-2, with D tentatively TRBD1 (5 bases). CDR1 is DFQATT, CDR2 SNEGSKA, per germline (reference sequence). Trimming stripped 7 bases from V and 8 bases from J, with 20 bases between. The CDR3 extends over 13 amino acids. DNA of the CDR3: TGCAGTGTTATGGCAGGGACGGTTAAGGGCTACACCTTC. Protein sequence: CSVMAGTVKGYTF.

This clonotype was counted many times. V is TRBV5-1 and J is TRBJ2-7; tentative D call: TRBD1 (5 bases). V was shortened by 0 bases and J by 0 bases, with 10 bases between the two germline ends. The CDR3 consists of 15 residues. The germline V gene has CDR1 SGHRS and CDR2 YFSETQ. CDR3: CASSLETATSYEQYF. CDR3 DNA: TGCGCCAGCAGCTTGGAGACAGCCACCTCCTACGAGCAGTACTTC.

Only one count was recorded for this clonotype. Since a much larger clone is just one base distant, this may be a read error. This chain links TRBV12-3 or TRBV12-4 with TRBJ2-7; a weak D match, TRBD2 (6 bases). The germline V and J ends were trimmed by 6 bases and 0 bases, with 18 bases remaining between them. The length of the CDR3 is 16 residues. The CDR3 here is CASSQAGHPISYEQYF. The CDR3 DNA reads as TGTGCCAGCAGCCAAGCGGGTCATCCAATCTCCTACGAGCAGTACTTC.

This clonotype was recorded at least ten times. DNA for the CDR3: TGTGCCAGCAGCCCTCGACAGGGATTGTATCAGCCCCAGCATTTT. Protein: CASSPRQGLYQPQHF. V is TRBV7-2 and J is TRBJ1-5; the match to TRBD1 covers 7 bases. The CDR3 has 15 residues. Germline V gene sequence: CDR1 SGHTA, CDR2 FQGNSA. Trimming at V came to 5 bases and at J to 5 bases, leaving 9 bases not matched to a gene.

The chain uses TRBV6-5 and TRBJ2-7; unclear D gene. Trimming left V 0 bases short and J 0 bases short, with 12 bases between. The CDR3 length is 16 residues. CDR1 is MNHEY, CDR2 SVGAGI, per germline. The CDR3 bases are TGTGCCAGCAGTTACTCGCTTCCTCCCGTCTCCTACGAGCAGTACTTC. Residues: CASSYSLPPVSYEQYF.

This clonotype was detected ten times or more. The chain carries TRBV6-2 or TRBV6-3 and TRBJ2-7, with D perhaps being TRBD1 or TRBD2 (5 bases each). The CDR3 has 14 amino acids. Trimming removed 6 bases from V and 0 bases from J, with 12 bases in between. From germline, CDR1 is MNHEY and CDR2 SVGEGT. The CDR3 spells CASSRWGSSYEQYF. CDR3 sequence (DNA): TGTGCCAGCAGCCGGTGGGGGAGCTCCTACGAGCAGTACTTC.

This clonotype was recorded many times. The chain recombines TRBV11-1 with TRBJ2-7; D perhaps matches TRBD2 (5 bases). The CDR3 consists of 16 residues. Between the trimmed V and J ends, which lost 4 bases and 7 bases, there was a span of 23 bases. Germline values: CDR1 SGHAT, CDR2 FQDESV (reference sequence). The CDR3 region is CASSSYWVDYTSEQYF. The CDR3 nucleotides read TGTGCCAGCAGCTCCTATTGGGTCGACTATACATCTGAGCAGTACTTC.

In this sample, this clonotype turned up a few times. The chain employs TRBV10-3 and TRBJ2-7; 9 bases align to TRBD2. The CDR3 is 14 amino acids. Germline CDR1 is ENHRY and CDR2 is SYGVKD. The V and J ends lost 4 bases and 5 bases, in that order; junction bases with no gene match: 6. The CDR3 DNA follows: TGTGCCATCAGTGCTTTAGCGGGAGCCAACGAGCAGTACTTC. Residues: CAISALAGANEQYF.

In its sample, this clonotype was seen many times. The genes are TRBV7-2 and TRBJ2-7, with D possibly matching TRBD1 (6 bases). Deletions cut 5 bases from V and 4 bases from J, with 15 bases between. The CDR3 spans 14 residues. The germline CDR1 and CDR2 sequences are SGHTA and FQGNSA. For the CDR3, the DNA is TGTGCCAGCAGCCCCTCCCGGGACAATTACGAGCAGTACTTC. Translated: CASSPSRDNYEQYF.

J is TRBJ1-1 and V is TRBV4-2; unclear D gene. This CDR3 contains 13 residues. CDR1 is LGHNA and CDR2 is YNFKEQ in the germline V gene. Deletions cut 1 base from V and 2 bases from J, with 5 bases between. The CDR3 loop reads CASSQVINTEAFF. In DNA, the CDR3 is TGTGCCAGCAGCCAAGTTATTAACACTGAAGCTTTCTTT.

This clonotype was observed a few times. The V call is TRBV7-9, the J call TRBJ1-3; maybe TRBD1 (6 bases). Trimming took off 5 bases at V and 3 bases at J, with 11 bases between the two ends. This CDR3 region has 14 residues. Germline loops: CDR1 SEHNR, CDR2 FQNEAQ (reference sequence). Here the CDR3 DNA reads TGTGCCAGCAGCGAGGGGGGCGGTGGAAACACCATATATTTT. This gives the protein CASSEGGGGNTIYF. The full variable domain, with the rest looked up from reference TRBV7-9 and TRBJ1-3, is DTGVSQNPRHKITKRGQNVTFRCDPISEHNRLYWYRQTLGQGPEFLTYFQNEAQLEKSRLLSDRFSAERPKGSFSTLEIQRTEQGDSAMYLCASSEGGGGNTIYFGEGSWLTVV.

This clonotype was observed at least ten times. The chain recombines TRBV4-1 with TRBJ1-2; possible D gene TRBD1, 5 bases. Germline CDR1 MGHRA, CDR2 YSYEKL. CDR3 size: 13 residues. V was shortened by 2 bases and J by 2 bases, with 6 bases between the two germline ends. CDR3 loop: CASSQRQNYGYTF. The CDR3 DNA is TGCGCCAGCAGCCAACGACAGAACTATGGCTACACCTTC.

This clonotype was counted a few times. The V call is TRBV4-3, the J call TRBJ2-5; 7 positions match TRBD2. Germline V gives CDR1 LGHNA, CDR2 YSLEER. V trimming: 0 bases; J trimming: 1 base; junction bases outside the gene matches: 5. The CDR3 has 16 residues. The CDR3 nucleotides read TGCGCCAGCAGCCAAGATCCAGCGGGGCGCCAAGAGACCCAGTACTTC. This encodes CASSQDPAGRQETQYF.

This clonotype has at least ten counts. This CDR3 reads CASMEQGVQPQHF. In DNA form, the CDR3 reads TGTGCCAGCATGGAGCAGGGGGTTCAGCCCCAGCATTTT. The genes are TRBV6-2 or TRBV6-3 and TRBJ1-5, with 7 bases lining up with TRBD1. V trimming: 7 bases; J trimming: 6 bases; junction bases outside the gene matches: 6. The germline gives CDR1 MNHEY, CDR2 SVGEGT. The CDR3 spans 13 residues.

This clonotype was recorded many times. The chain links TRBV2 to TRBJ1-1; D is possibly TRBD1 (5 bases). Germline lookup yields CDR1 SNHLY and CDR2 FYNNEI. CDR3 length: 14 residues. Trimming removed 8 bases at V and 1 base at J, with 14 bases between. The CDR3 bases are TGTGCCAGCGTAAAACGACAGACGAACACTGAAGCTTTCTTT. Translated, it gives CASVKRQTNTEAFF.